This TCR beta chain was identified in a study of blood T cells in healthy people across ages. The wider study: Per every two T cells, about one barcoded beta molecule was captured by template switching.

Each sample gave at least 6 million isolated PBMCs. Regarding the study as a whole: Naive CD4+ cells and diversity were both higher in long-lived donors than in aged donors.

The CDR3 covers 12 residues. From germline, CDR1 is MNHEY and CDR2 SMNVEV (reference sequence). Then a second PCR, running roughly 7 to 12 cycles, was carried out with a sample-barcoded 5' primer and a J-beta primer mix. In TCRdb, the 5' RACE reads were re-called with MiXCR into one record per CDR3 protein. The sample yields fewer than 2,000,000 distinct CDR3 sequences, about 32% seen once. A note on this clonotype: Its antigen is undetermined.

The J gene is TRBJ2-5, the V gene TRBV27; D may be TRBD1 (5 bases). The J call may be in error: the DNA end matches TRBJ2-7 better. This receptor was identified in a woman aged 25 to 39 in good health. The sequencing sample was made of blood. CDR3 sequence reads: CASSFRGHEQYF. CDR3 nucleotide sequence: TGTGCCAGCAGTTTTAGGGGCCACGAGCAGTACTTC.